These T cell receptor beta chains were read from a single sample in a study of blood T cell repertoires in COVID-19. Profiling relied on immunoSEQ multiplex PCR, and the TCRdb table lists in-frame clones only, not all of them. Of roughly 320,000 clones listed, around 90% are singletons. Sequencing input: peripheral blood. The receptors originated from a woman between 45 and 60 years old with COVID-19, enrolled during active disease. Both conserved end residues are part of each CDR3. The D gene is left open where the match is weak. The size of a clone is reported for some rows only, either as once, few or many, or as a class for expanded clones.

CDR3 protein: CASSRTSGSFSYEQYF
CDR3 DNA: TGTGCCAGCAGCAGGACTAGCGGGAGTTTCTCCTACGAGCAGTACTTC
clone size: once
D gene: TRBD2
J gene: TRBJ2-7
V gene: TRBV27

CDR3 protein: CATSAWDSPYEQYF
CDR3 DNA: TGTGCCACCAGCGCATGGGACAGCCCCTACGAGCAGTACTTC
clone size: .
D gene: TRBD1
J gene: TRBJ2-7
V gene: TRBV15

CDR3 protein: CASSIDTVGTGGHTDTQYF
CDR3 DNA: TGTGCCAGTAGTATAGATACGGTCGGGACAGGGGGTCACACAGATACGCAGTATTTT
clone size: once
D gene: TRBD1
J gene: TRBJ2-3
V gene: TRBV19

CDR3 protein: CASSPTGDSEFF
CDR3 DNA: TGTGCCAGCTCACCCACAGGGGATTCCGAGTTCTTC
clone size: .
D gene: TRBD1
J gene: TRBJ2-1
V gene: TRBV18

CDR3 protein: CASSQDLGGPSGNTIYF
CDR3 DNA: TGCGCCAGCAGCCAAGATCTGGGGGGACCCTCTGGAAACACCATATATTTT
clone size: .
D gene: .
J gene: TRBJ1-3
V gene: TRBV4-3

CDR3 protein: CASSLGGGGNEKLFF
CDR3 DNA: TGTGCCAGCAGCCTCGGGGGCGGGGGAAATGAAAAACTGTTTTTT
clone size: .
D gene: .
J gene: TRBJ1-4
V gene: TRBV7-2

CDR3 protein: CASSQVPWLGSTEAFF
CDR3 DNA: TGTGCCAGCAGCCAAGTTCCCTGGTTAGGGAGCACTGAAGCTTTCTTT
clone size: .
D gene: .
J gene: TRBJ1-1
V gene: TRBV3-1/TRBV3-2

CDR3 protein: CASSYRTGSYEQYF
CDR3 DNA: TGTGCCAGCAGCTATAGGACAGGGAGCTACGAGCAGTACTTC
clone size: .
D gene: TRBD1
J gene: TRBJ2-7
V gene: TRBV7-6

CDR3 protein: CASSAAGGPVRNEQFF
CDR3 DNA: TGCGCCAGCAGCGCCGCGGGAGGGCCTGTCCGGAATGAGCAGTTCTTC
clone size: .
D gene: TRBD2
J gene: TRBJ2-1
V gene: TRBV5-1

CDR3 protein: CASSIPYRQGAQETQYF
CDR3 DNA: TGTGCCAGTAGTATACCGTATCGGCAGGGTGCCCAAGAGACCCAGTACTTC
clone size: .
D gene: .
J gene: TRBJ2-5
V gene: TRBV19

CDR3 protein: CASSVSGAATGQPQHF
CDR3 DNA: TGTGCCAGCAGTGTATCTGGGGCCGCCACCGGTCAGCCCCAGCATTTT
clone size: .
D gene: .
J gene: TRBJ1-5
V gene: TRBV2

CDR3 protein: CASSMTVSGANVLTF
CDR3 DNA: TGTGCCAGTAGTATGACAGTCTCTGGGGCCAACGTCCTGACTTTC
clone size: few
D gene: .
J gene: TRBJ2-6
V gene: TRBV19

CDR3 protein: CSASWQGAQETQYF
CDR3 DNA: TGCAGCGCATCGTGGCAGGGGGCTCAAGAGACCCAGTACTTC
clone size: .
D gene: TRBD1
J gene: TRBJ2-5
V gene: TRBV29-1

CDR3 protein: CASSPRERETQYF
CDR3 DNA: TGTGCCAGCTCACCACGGGAGCGAGAGACCCAGTACTTC
clone size: .
D gene: .
J gene: TRBJ2-5
V gene: TRBV18

CDR3 protein: CASSQDYRVVYGYTF
CDR3 DNA: TGCGCCAGCAGCCAAGATTACAGGGTGGTCTATGGCTACACCTTC
clone size: .
D gene: .
J gene: TRBJ1-2
V gene: TRBV4-3

CDR3 protein: CASRTGYLSPLHF
CDR3 DNA: TGTGCCAGCAGAACAGGGTACCTTTCACCCCTCCACTTT
clone size: once
D gene: .
J gene: TRBJ1-6
V gene: TRBV6-5

CDR3 protein: CSVTPGTANTEAFF
CDR3 DNA: TGCAGCGTTACGCCCGGGACAGCGAACACTGAAGCTTTCTTT
clone size: once
D gene: TRBD1
J gene: TRBJ1-1
V gene: TRBV29-1

CDR3 protein: CASSPRDRGGHGYTF
CDR3 DNA: TGTGCCAGCAGTCCCAGGGACAGGGGAGGGCATGGCTACACCTTC
clone size: .
D gene: TRBD1
J gene: TRBJ1-2
V gene: TRBV6-5

CDR3 protein: CASRPIQAKNIQYF
CDR3 DNA: TGTGCAAGTCGCCCTATCCAAGCCAAAAACATTCAGTACTTC
clone size: .
D gene: .
J gene: TRBJ2-4
V gene: TRBV12-2

CDR3 protein: CSASPTSDYNEQFF
CDR3 DNA: TGCAGTGCTAGTCCGACTAGCGACTACAATGAGCAGTTCTTC
clone size: .
D gene: TRBD2
J gene: TRBJ2-1
V gene: TRBV20-1

CDR3 protein: CASSSSGHWDRGSNQPQHF
CDR3 DNA: TGTGCCAGCAGCTCCTCCGGCCATTGGGACAGGGGAAGCAATCAGCCCCAGCATTTT
clone size: .
D gene: TRBD1
J gene: TRBJ1-5
V gene: TRBV11-3

CDR3 protein: CASSIHRETEAFF
CDR3 DNA: TGTGCCAGTAGTATACATAGGGAGACTGAAGCTTTCTTT
clone size: .
D gene: .
J gene: TRBJ1-1
V gene: TRBV19

CDR3 protein: CASSPTSGIGTYEQYF
CDR3 DNA: TGTGCCAGCTCACCGACTAGCGGGATTGGAACCTACGAGCAGTACTTC
clone size: once
D gene: TRBD2
J gene: TRBJ2-7
V gene: TRBV18

CDR3 protein: CASSRSDGDTGELFF
CDR3 DNA: TGTGCCAGCAGCAGAAGTGACGGAGACACCGGGGAGCTGTTTTTT
clone size: .
D gene: .
J gene: TRBJ2-2
V gene: TRBV11-2

CDR3 protein: CASSPTRDRGRYTEAFF
CDR3 DNA: TGTGCCAGTAGCCCCACTCGGGACAGGGGGCGATACACTGAAGCTTTCTTT
clone size: .
D gene: TRBD1
J gene: TRBJ1-1
V gene: TRBV19

CDR3 protein: CASSPQRQTALDTQYF
CDR3 DNA: TGTGCCAGCTCACCACAAAGACAGACAGCTTTAGATACGCAGTATTTT
clone size: .
D gene: .
J gene: TRBJ2-3
V gene: TRBV18

CDR3 protein: CASSSHRGHGADTQYF
CDR3 DNA: TGCGCCAGCAGCAGTCACAGGGGTCATGGCGCAGATACGCAGTATTTT
clone size: .
D gene: TRBD1
J gene: TRBJ2-3
V gene: TRBV5-1

CDR3 protein: CASSQGGRREDTQYF
CDR3 DNA: TGCGCCAGCAGCCAAGGAGGTCGTCGGGAAGATACGCAGTATTTT
clone size: .
D gene: .
J gene: TRBJ2-3
V gene: TRBV4-3

CDR3 protein: CASSQARTGGLYNEQFF
CDR3 DNA: TGCGCCAGCAGCCAAGCCCGGACAGGGGGCCTATACAATGAGCAGTTCTTC
clone size: .
D gene: TRBD1
J gene: TRBJ2-1
V gene: TRBV4-1

CDR3 protein: CAWKPSTSGYNTGELFF
CDR3 DNA: TGTGCCTGGAAACCTTCGACTAGCGGGTATAACACCGGGGAGCTGTTTTTT
clone size: .
D gene: TRBD2
J gene: TRBJ2-2
V gene: TRBV30

CDR3 protein: CASRPYREGNTIYF
CDR3 DNA: TGTGCCAGCAGACCCTACAGGGAAGGAAACACCATATATTTT
clone size: .
D gene: .
J gene: TRBJ1-3
V gene: TRBV7-2

CDR3 protein: CASSRLTLAGGRNEQFF
CDR3 DNA: TGTGCCAGCTCACGACTCACACTAGCGGGAGGGCGCAATGAGCAGTTCTTC
clone size: .
D gene: TRBD2
J gene: TRBJ2-1
V gene: TRBV18

CDR3 protein: CASSLVAANTGELFF
CDR3 DNA: TGCGCCAGCAGCTTGGTCGCGGCTAACACCGGGGAGCTGTTTTTT
clone size: .
D gene: .
J gene: TRBJ2-2
V gene: TRBV5-1

CDR3 protein: CASSITGTGDHEQFF
CDR3 DNA: TGTGCCAGCAGCATAACCGGGACAGGGGATCATGAGCAGTTCTTC
clone size: .
D gene: TRBD1
J gene: TRBJ2-1
V gene: TRBV11-3

CDR3 protein: CASSSHGGGGEGKQYF
CDR3 DNA: TGTGCCAGCAGTTCTCATGGTGGGGGAGGGGAGGGAAAGCAGTACTTC
clone size: .
D gene: TRBD2
J gene: TRBJ2-7
V gene: TRBV28

CDR3 protein: CASSPEGLLNSPLHF
CDR3 DNA: TGCGCCAGCAGCCCGGAGGGACTTCTGAATTCACCCCTCCACTTT
clone size: few
D gene: .
J gene: TRBJ1-6
V gene: TRBV4-1

CDR3 protein: CAISPDRDQPQHF
CDR3 DNA: TGTGCCATCAGTCCGGACAGGGATCAGCCCCAGCATTTT
clone size: .
D gene: TRBD1
J gene: TRBJ1-5
V gene: TRBV10-3

CDR3 protein: CASRTSGSRNEQFF
CDR3 DNA: TGTGCCAGCCGGACTAGCGGGAGTCGAAATGAGCAGTTCTTC
clone size: .
D gene: TRBD2
J gene: TRBJ2-1
V gene: TRBV18

CDR3 protein: CADTPDRGGGFAYEQYF
CDR3 DNA: TGTGCAGACACACCGGACAGGGGGGGAGGATTTGCCTACGAGCAGTACTTC
clone size: .
D gene: TRBD1
J gene: TRBJ2-7
V gene: TRBV2

CDR3 protein: CASSHTETQQFF
CDR3 DNA: TGTGCCAGCAGCCACACGGAGACTCAGCAGTTCTTC
clone size: .
D gene: .
J gene: TRBJ2-1
V gene: TRBV4-2

CDR3 protein: CASSMLGLMTQYF
CDR3 DNA: TGTGCCAGTAGTATGTTGGGACTCATGACCCAGTACTTC
clone size: .
D gene: .
J gene: TRBJ2-5
V gene: TRBV19